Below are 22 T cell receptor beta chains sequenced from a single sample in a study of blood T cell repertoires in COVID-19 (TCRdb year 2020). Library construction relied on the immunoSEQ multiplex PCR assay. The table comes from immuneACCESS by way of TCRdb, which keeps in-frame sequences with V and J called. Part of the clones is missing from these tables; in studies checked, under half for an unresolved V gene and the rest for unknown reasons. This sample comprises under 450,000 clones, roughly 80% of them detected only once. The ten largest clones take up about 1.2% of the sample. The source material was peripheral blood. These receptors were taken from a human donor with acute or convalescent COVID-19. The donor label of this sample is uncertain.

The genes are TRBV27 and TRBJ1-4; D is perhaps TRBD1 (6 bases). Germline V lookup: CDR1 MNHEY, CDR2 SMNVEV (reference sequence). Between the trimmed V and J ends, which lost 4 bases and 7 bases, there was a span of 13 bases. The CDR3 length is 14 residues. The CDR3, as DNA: TGTGCCAGCAGTTCCAGGGGCGTCGGTGAAAAACTGTTTTTT. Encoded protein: CASSSRGVGEKLFF.

The CDR3 loop is CASSETNSQPQHF. In DNA, the CDR3 is TGTGCCAGCAGTGAAACCAACAGCCAGCCCCAGCATTTT. This chain uses TRBV2 with TRBJ1-5; D remains ambiguous. V was cut by 2 bases and J by 7 bases, with 9 bases left in between. CDR3 size: 13 residues. CDR1 is SNHLY and CDR2 is FYNNEI in the germline V gene.

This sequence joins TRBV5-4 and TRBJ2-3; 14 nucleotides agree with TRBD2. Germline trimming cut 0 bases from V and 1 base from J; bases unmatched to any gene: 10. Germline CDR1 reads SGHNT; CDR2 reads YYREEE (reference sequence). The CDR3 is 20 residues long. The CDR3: CASSLGIGTSGRRGTDTQYF. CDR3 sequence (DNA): TGTGCCAGCAGCTTGGGTATAGGGACTAGCGGGAGAAGGGGCACAGATACGCAGTATTTT.

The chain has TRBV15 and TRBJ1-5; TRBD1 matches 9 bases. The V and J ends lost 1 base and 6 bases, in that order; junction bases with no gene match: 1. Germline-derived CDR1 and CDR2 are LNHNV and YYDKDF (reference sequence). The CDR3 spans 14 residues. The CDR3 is CATSRVTGGQPQHF. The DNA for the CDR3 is TGTGCCACCAGCAGAGTGACAGGGGGTCAGCCCCAGCATTTT.

In DNA, the CDR3 is TGTGCCAGCAGCGCTGGACTAGCGGGAGACCGTGAGCAGTTCTTC. Translating it yields CASSAGLAGDREQFF. V gene TRBV7-9 combines with J gene TRBJ2-1; 13 nucleotides agree with TRBD2. With V trimmed by 5 bases and J by 9 bases, 7 bases remained unmatched. The CDR3 runs to 15 residues. In germline, CDR1 is SEHNR, CDR2 FQNEAQ (reference sequence).

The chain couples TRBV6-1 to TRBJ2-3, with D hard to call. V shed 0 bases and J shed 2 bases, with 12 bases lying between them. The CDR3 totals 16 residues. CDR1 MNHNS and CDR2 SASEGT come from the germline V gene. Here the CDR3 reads CASSEASLRITDTQYF. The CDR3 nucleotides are TGTGCCAGCAGTGAAGCATCGTTGCGGATCACAGATACGCAGTATTTT.

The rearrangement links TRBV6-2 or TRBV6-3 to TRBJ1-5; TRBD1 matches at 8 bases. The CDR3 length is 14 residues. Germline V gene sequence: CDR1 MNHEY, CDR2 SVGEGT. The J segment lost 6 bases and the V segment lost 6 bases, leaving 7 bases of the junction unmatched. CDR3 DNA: TGTGCCAGCAGCAAAAGGGACAGGCCTCAGCCCCAGCATTTT. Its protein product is CASSKRDRPQPQHF.

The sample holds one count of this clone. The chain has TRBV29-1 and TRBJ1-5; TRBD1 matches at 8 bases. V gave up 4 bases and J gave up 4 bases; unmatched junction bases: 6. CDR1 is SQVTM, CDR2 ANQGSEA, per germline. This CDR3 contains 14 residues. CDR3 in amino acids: CSVATGGTNQPQHF. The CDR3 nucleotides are TGCAGCGTTGCCACAGGGGGGACTAATCAGCCCCAGCATTTT.

In DNA, the CDR3 is TGTGCCAGCAGTTTACCAGGGGGTAAATATGGCTACACCTTC. As protein: CASSLPGGKYGYTF. The chain carries TRBV28 and TRBJ1-2, with 7 bases that match TRBD1. V lost 2 bases to trimming and J lost 5 bases; unmatched junction nucleotides: 5. The CDR3 totals 14 residues. In germline, CDR1 is MDHEN, CDR2 SYDVKM.

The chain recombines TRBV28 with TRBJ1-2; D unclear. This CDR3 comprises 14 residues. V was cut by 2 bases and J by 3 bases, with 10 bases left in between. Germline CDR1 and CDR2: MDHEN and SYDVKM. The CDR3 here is CASSLIGGDYGYTF. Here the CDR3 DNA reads TGTGCCAGCAGTTTAATAGGAGGAGACTATGGCTACACCTTC.

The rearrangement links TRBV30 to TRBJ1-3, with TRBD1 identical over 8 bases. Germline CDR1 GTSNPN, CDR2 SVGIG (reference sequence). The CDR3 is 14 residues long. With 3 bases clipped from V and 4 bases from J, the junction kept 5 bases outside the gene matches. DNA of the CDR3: TGTGCCTGGAGGGGCCGGGACAGGGGAAACACCATATATTTT. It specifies CAWRGRDRGNTIYF.

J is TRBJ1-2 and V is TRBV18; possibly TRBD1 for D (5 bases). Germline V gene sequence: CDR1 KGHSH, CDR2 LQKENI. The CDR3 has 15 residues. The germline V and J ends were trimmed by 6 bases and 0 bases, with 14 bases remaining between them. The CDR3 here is CASSPYDRPNYGYTF. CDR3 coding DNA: TGTGCCAGCTCGCCCTACGACAGACCTAACTATGGCTACACCTTC.

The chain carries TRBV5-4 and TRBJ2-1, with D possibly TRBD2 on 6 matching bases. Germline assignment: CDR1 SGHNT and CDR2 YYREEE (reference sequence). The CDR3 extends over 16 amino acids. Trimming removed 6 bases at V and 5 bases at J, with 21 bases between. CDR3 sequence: CASKSGGTSTHNEQFF. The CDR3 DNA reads TGTGCCAGCAAATCAGGAGGGACTTCTACACACAATGAGCAGTTCTTC.

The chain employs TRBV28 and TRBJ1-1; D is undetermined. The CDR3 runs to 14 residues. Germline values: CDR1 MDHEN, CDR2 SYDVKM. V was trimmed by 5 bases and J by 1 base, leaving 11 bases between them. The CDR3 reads CASSAPGRNTEAFF. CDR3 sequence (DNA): TGTGCCAGCAGTGCCCCCGGGAGGAACACTGAAGCTTTCTTT.

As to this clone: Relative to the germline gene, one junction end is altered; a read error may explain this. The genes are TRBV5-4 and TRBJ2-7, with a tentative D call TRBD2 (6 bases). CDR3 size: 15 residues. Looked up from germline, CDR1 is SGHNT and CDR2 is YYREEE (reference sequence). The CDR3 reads CASGLGSGSHYEQYF. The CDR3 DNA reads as TGTGCCAGCGGCTTGGGTTCCGGGAGTCACTACGAGCAGTACTTC. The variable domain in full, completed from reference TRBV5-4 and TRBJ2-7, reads ETGVTQSPTHLIKTRGQQVTLRCSSQSGHNTVSWYQQALGQGPQFIFQYYREEENGRGNFPPRFSGLQFPNYSSELNVNALELDDSALYLCASGLGSGSHYEQYFGPGTRLTVT.

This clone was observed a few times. The CDR3 is CASSPVTGHGQPQHF. CDR3 coding DNA: TGTGCCAGCTCACCAGTGACAGGGCACGGTCAGCCCCAGCATTTT. The J gene is TRBJ1-5, the V gene TRBV18; TRBD1 aligns across 7 bases. Trimming cost V 2 bases and J 6 bases; bases outside gene matches: 7. The germline gives CDR1 KGHSH, CDR2 LQKENI. The CDR3 spans 15 residues.

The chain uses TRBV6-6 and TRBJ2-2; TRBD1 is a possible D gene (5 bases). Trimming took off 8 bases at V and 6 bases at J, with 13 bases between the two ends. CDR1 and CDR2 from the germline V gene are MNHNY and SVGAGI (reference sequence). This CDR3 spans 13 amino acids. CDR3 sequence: CASLDSGAGELFF. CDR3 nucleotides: TGTGCCAGCTTAGACAGTGGGGCCGGGGAGCTGTTTTTT.

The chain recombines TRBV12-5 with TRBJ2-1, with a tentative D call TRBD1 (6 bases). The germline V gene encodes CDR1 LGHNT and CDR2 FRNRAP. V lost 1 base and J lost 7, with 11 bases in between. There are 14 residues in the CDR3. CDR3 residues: CASGLAPQGNEQFF. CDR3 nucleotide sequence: TGTGCTAGTGGTTTGGCACCCCAGGGGAATGAGCAGTTCTTC.

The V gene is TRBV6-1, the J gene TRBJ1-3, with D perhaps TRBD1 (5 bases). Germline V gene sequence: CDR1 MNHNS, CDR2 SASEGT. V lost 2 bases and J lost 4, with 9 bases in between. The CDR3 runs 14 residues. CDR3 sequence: CASSEYQGGNTIYF. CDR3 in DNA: TGTGCCAGCAGTGAATATCAGGGAGGAAACACCATATATTTT.

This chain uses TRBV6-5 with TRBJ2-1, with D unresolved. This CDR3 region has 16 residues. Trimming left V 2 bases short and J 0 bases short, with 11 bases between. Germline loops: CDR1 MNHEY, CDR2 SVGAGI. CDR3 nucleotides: TGTGCCAGCAGTTACCGAGTGCACAGCTCCTACAATGAGCAGTTCTTC. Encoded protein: CASSYRVHSSYNEQFF.

The CDR3 spells CASSIGGFNQPQHF. CDR3 nucleotide sequence: TGTGCCAGTAGTATCGGGGGGTTTAATCAGCCCCAGCATTTT. V usage is TRBV19 and J usage is TRBJ1-5, with D perhaps TRBD1 (5 bases). V dropped 3 bases and J dropped 4 bases, with 10 bases sitting between them. CDR1 is LNHDA and CDR2 is SQIVND in the germline V gene (reference sequence). This CDR3 region has 14 residues.

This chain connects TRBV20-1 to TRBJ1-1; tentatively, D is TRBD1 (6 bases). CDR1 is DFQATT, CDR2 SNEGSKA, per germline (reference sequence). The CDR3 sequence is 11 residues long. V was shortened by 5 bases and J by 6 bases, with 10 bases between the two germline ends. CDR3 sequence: CSAGGGPEAFF. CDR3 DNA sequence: TGCAGTGCTGGGGGGGGCCCTGAAGCTTTCTTT.